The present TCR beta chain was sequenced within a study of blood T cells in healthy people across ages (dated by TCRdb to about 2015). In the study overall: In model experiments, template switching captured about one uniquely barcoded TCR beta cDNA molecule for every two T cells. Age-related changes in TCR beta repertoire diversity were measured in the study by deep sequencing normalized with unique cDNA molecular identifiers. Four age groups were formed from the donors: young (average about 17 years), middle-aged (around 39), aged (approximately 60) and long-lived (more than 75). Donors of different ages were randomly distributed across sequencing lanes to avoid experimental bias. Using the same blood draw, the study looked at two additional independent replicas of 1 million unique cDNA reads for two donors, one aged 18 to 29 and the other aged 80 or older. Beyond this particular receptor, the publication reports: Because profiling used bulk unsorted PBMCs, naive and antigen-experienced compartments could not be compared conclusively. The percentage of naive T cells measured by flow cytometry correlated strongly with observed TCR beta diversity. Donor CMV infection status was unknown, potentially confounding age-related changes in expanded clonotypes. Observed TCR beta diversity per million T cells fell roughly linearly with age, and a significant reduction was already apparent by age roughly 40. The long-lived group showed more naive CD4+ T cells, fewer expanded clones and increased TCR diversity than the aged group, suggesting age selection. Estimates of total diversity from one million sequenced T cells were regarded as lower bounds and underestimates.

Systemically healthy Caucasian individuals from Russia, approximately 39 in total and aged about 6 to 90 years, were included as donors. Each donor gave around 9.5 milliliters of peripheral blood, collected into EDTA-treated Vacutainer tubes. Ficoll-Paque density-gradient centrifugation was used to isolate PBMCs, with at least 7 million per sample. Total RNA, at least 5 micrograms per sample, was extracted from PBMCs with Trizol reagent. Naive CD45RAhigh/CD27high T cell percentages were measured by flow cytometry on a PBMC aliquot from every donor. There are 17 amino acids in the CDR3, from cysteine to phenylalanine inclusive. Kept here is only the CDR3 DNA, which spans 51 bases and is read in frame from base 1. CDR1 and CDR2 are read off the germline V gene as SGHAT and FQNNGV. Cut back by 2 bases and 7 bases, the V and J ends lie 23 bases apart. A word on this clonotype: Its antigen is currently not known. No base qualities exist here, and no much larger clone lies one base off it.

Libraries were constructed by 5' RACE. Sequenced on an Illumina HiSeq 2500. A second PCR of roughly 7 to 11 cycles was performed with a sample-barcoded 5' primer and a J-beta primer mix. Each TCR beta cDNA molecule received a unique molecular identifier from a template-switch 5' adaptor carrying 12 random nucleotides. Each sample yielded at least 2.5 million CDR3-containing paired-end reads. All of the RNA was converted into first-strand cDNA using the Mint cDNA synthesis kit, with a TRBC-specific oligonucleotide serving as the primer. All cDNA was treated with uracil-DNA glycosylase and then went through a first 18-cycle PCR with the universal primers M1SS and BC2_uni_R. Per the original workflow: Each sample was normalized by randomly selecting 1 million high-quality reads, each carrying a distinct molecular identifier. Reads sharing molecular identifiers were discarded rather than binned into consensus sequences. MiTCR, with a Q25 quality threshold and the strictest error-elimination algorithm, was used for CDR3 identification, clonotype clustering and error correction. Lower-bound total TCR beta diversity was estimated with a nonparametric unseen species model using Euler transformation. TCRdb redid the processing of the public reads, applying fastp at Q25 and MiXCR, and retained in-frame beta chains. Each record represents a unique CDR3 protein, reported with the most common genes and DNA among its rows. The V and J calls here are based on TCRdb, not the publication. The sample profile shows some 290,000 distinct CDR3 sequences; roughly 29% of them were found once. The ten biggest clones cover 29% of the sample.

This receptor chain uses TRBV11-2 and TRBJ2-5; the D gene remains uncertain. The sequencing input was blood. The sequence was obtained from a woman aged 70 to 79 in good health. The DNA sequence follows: TGTGCCAGCAGCTTATTCAGAACAGAAGATCTCCGAGGGACCCAGTACTTC. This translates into CASSLFRTEDLRGTQYF. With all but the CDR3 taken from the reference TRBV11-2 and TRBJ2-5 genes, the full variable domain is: EAGVAQSPRYKIIEKRQSVAFWCNPISGHATLYWYQQILGQGPKLLIQFQNNGVVDDSQLPKDRFSAERLKGVDSTLKIQPAKLEDSAVYLCASSLFRTEDLRGTQYFGPGTRLLVL.